A single sample gave rise to the 8 T cell receptor beta chains below, sequenced in a study of T cells in Graves' hyperthyroidism and ophthalmopathy. Amplification targeted TCR beta CDR3 regions from RNA transcripts. The HTBI primer set drove a first-round RT-PCR of the TCR CDR3. One entry per CDR3 protein results from TCRdb running MiXCR on the multiplex PCR reads. The sample holds hundreds of thousands of distinct CDR3 sequences; 20% are singletons and the top ten take roughly 47%. What was sequenced was blood. These receptors originate from a man aged 40-55 years with Graves' ophthalmopathy.

This clonotype was observed a handful of times. The genes are TRBV5-1 and TRBJ2-7, with 7 bases matching TRBD1. The CDR3 is made up of 14 amino acids. With 1 base clipped from V and 5 bases from J, the junction kept 6 bases outside the gene matches. Germline V CDR1 and CDR2: SGHRS, YFSETQ. The DNA for the CDR3 is TGCGCCAGCAGCTTGCCGAGACAGGGCGACGAGCAGTACTTC. It codes for CASSLPRQGDEQYF.

With regard to this clonotype: Being one base from a much bigger clone, this may be a read error. The chain joins TRBV24-1 to TRBJ2-3; tentatively, D is TRBD2 (6 bases). The CDR3 loop spans 17 amino acids. Germline CDR1 KGHDR, CDR2 SFDVKD. CDR3 loop: CATSGLRGGWSTDTQYF. CDR3 sequence (DNA): TGTGCCACCAGTGGTTTGAGGGGAGGTTGGAGCACAGATACGCAGTATTTT.

The chain links TRBV19 to TRBJ2-1; no reliable D call. The germline V and J ends were trimmed by 6 bases and 0 bases, with 12 bases remaining between them. The CDR3 is made up of 15 amino acids. Germline values: CDR1 LNHDA, CDR2 SQIVND (reference sequence). CDR3 residues: CASRSQVSSYNEQFF. CDR3 DNA sequence: TGTGCCAGTAGAAGCCAGGTTAGCTCCTACAATGAGCAGTTCTTC. Looking up the rest from reference TRBV19 and TRBJ2-1 gives the full variable domain: DGGITQSPKYLFRKEGQNVTLSCEQNLNHDAMYWYRQDPGQGLRLIYYSQIVNDFQKGDIAEGYSVSREKKESFPLTVTSAQKNPTAFYLCASRSQVSSYNEQFFGPGTRLTVL.

This clonotype was observed at least ten times. This chain joins TRBV28 and TRBJ1-6; D not resolved. Looked up from germline, CDR1 is MDHEN and CDR2 is SYDVKM. Trimming pared 9 bases from V and 7 bases from J, leaving 13 bases between. CDR3 length: 13 amino acids. CDR3 region: CASLGKRNSPLHF. DNA of the CDR3: TGTGCCAGTCTGGGGAAAAGGAATTCACCCCTCCACTTT.

This clonotype was detected ten times or more. The V gene is TRBV29-1, the J gene TRBJ2-3; 7 nucleotides agree with TRBD2. This CDR3 contains 13 residues. Per the germline V gene, CDR1 is SQVTM and CDR2 is ANQGSEA. Unmatched junction bases numbered 6, after V lost 5 bases and J lost 4 bases. The CDR3 loop reads CSVRAGSADTQYF. Here the CDR3 DNA reads TGCAGCGTTCGAGCGGGGTCGGCAGATACGCAGTATTTT.

J is TRBJ2-3 and V is TRBV4-1; no definite D call. V lost 0 bases and J 5 bases, leaving 18 bases between the germline ends. Germline V gene data show CDR1 as MGHRA and CDR2 as YSYEKL. The CDR3 is 17 residues long. CDR3 nucleotide sequence: TGCGCCAGCAGCCAAGAGGTTTTAGGCCGGGCCCTAGATACGCAGTATTTT. As protein: CASSQEVLGRALDTQYF.

The rearrangement uses TRBV30 and TRBJ1-4; no definite D call. This CDR3 is built from 12 residues. Germline V gene lookup returns CDR1 GTSNPN and CDR2 SVGIG (reference sequence). V lost 2 bases and J lost 11, with 12 bases in between. CDR3: CAWSWEREKLFF. CDR3 nucleotides: TGTGCCTGGAGTTGGGAAAGGGAGAAACTGTTTTTT.

This chain joins TRBV20-1 and TRBJ2-3; D might be TRBD1 or TRBD2, each matching 6 bases. V was trimmed by 3 bases and J by 3 bases, leaving 10 bases between them. Looked up from germline, CDR1 is DFQATT and CDR2 is SNEGSKA (reference sequence). The CDR3 runs 13 residues. CDR3 protein: CSASRGGTDTQYF. The DNA for the CDR3 is TGCAGTGCTAGTAGAGGGGGGACAGATACGCAGTATTTT.